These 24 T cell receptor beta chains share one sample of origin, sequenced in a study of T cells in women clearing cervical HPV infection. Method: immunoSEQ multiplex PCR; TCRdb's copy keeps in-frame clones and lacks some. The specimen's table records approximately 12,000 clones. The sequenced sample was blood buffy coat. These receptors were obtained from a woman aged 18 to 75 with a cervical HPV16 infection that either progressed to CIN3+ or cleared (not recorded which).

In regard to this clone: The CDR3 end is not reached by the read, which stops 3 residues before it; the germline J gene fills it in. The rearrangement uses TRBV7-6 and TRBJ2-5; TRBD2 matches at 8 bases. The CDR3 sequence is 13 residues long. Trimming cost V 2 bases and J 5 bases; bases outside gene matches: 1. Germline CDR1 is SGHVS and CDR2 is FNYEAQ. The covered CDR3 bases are TGTGCCAGCAGCTTATCGGGGGGGGAGACC. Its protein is CASSLSGGET. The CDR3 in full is CASSLSGGETQYF.

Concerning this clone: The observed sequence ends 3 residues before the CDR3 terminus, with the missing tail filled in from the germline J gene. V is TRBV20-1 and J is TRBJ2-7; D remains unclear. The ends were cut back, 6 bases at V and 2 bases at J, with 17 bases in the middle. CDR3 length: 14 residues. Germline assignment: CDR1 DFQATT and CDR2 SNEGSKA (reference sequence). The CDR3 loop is CSAFPTTNTYEQYF. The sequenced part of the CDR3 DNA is TGCAGTGCATTTCCCACGACAAATACCTACGAG.

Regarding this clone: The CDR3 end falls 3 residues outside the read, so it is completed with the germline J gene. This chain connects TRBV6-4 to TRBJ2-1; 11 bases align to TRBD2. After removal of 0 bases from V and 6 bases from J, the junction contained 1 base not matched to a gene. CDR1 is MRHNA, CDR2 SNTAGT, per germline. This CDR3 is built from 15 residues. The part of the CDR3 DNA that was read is TGTGCCAGCAGTGACTCTAGCGGGGGGGCCAATGAG. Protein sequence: CASSDSSGGANE. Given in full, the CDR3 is CASSDSSGGANEQFF.

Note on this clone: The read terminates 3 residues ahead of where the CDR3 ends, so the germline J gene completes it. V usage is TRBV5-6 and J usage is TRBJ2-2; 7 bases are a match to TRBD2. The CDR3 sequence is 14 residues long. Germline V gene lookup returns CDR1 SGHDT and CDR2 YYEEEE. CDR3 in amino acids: CASSFWGGNEKLFF. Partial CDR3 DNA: TGTGCCAGCAGCTTTTGGGGGGGTAATGAAAAG.

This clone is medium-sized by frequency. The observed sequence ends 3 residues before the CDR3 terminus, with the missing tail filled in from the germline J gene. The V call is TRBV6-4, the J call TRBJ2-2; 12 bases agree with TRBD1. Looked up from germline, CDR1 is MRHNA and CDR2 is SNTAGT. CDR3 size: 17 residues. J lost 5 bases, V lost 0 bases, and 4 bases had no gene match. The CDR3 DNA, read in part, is TGTGCCAGCAGTGACTCGGGACAGGGGGCAAGTACCGGGGAG. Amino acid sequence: CASSDSGQGASTGE. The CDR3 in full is CASSDSGQGASTGELFF.

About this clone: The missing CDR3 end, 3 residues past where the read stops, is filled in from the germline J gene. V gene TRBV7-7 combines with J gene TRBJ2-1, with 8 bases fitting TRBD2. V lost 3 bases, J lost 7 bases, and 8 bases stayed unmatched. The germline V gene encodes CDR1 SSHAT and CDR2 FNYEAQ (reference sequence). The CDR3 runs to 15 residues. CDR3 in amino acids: CASSLGLEGGNEQFF. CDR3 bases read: TGTGCCAGCAGCTTGGGACTAGAAGGGGGGAATGAG.

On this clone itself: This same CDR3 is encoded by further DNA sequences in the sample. The CDR3 spells CASSLFRDTIYF. The sequenced CDR3 bases are TGTGCCAGCAGCTTATTTCGGGACACC. The chain recombines TRBV13 with TRBJ1-3; D ambiguous. The CDR3 goes on 3 residues after the read ends, and that part is filled in from the germline J gene. Deletions cut 2 bases from V and 8 bases from J, with 7 bases between. Germline lookup yields CDR1 PRHDT and CDR2 FYEKMQ (reference sequence). The CDR3 consists of 12 residues.

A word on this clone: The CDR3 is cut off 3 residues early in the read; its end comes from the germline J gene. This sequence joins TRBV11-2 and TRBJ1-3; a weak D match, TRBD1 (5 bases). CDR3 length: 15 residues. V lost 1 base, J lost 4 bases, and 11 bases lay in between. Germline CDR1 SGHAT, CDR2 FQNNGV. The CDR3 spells CASSLVRGAGNTIYF. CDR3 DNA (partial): TGTGCCAGCAGCTTAGTGCGTGGGGCAGGAAACACC.

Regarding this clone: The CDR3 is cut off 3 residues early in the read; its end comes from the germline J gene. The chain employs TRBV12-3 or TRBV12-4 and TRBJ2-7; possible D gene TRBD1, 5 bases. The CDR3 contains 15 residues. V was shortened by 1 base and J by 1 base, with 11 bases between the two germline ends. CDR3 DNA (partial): TGTGCCAGCAGTTTAGGGGGCAGTCAGTCCTACGAG. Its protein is CASSLGGSQSYE. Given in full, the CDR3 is CASSLGGSQSYEQYF.

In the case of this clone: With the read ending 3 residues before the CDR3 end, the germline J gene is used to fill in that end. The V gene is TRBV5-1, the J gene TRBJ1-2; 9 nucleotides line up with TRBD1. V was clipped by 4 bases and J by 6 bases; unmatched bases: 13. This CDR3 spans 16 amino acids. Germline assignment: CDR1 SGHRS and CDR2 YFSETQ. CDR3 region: CASSENYSGTGNGYTF. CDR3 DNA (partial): TGCGCCAGCAGCGAAAATTATAGCGGGACAGGGAATGGC.

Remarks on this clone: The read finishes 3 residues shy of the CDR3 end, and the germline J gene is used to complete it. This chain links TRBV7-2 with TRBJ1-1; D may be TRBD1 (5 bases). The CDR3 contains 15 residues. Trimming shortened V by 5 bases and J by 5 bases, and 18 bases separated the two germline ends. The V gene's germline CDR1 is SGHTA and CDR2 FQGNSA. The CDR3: CASSPPGGVRTEAFF. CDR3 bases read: TGTGCCAGCAGCCCCCCTGGGGGGGTAAGGACTGAA.

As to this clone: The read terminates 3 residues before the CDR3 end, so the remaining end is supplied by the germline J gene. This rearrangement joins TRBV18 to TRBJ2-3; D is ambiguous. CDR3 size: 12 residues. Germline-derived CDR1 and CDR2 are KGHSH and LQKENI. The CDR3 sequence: CASSNYQETQYF. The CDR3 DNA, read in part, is TGTGCCAGCTCAAACTACCAAGAGACG.

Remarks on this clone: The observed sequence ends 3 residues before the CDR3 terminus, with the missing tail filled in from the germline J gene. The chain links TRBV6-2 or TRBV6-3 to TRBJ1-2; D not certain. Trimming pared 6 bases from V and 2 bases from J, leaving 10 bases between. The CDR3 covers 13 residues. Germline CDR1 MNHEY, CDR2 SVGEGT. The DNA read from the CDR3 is TGTGCCAGCAGCCCTAACGAGAACTATGGC. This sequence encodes CASSPNENYG. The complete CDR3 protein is CASSPNENYGYTF.

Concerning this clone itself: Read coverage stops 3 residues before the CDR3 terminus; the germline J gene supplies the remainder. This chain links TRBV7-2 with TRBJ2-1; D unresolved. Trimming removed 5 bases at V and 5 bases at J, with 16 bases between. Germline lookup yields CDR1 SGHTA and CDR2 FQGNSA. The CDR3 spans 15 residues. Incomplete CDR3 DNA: TGTGCCAGCAGCCCCCGTGCAAACAGTCACAATGAG. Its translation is CASSPRANSHNE. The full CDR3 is CASSPRANSHNEQFF.

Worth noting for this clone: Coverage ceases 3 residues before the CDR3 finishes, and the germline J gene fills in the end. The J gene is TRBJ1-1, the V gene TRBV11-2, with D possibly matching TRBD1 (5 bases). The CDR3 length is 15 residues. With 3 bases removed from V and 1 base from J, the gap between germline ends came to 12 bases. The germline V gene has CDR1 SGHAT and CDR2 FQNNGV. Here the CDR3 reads CASSLGGRPNTEAFF. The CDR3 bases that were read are TGTGCCAGCAGCTTGGGGGGACGGCCGAACACTGAA.

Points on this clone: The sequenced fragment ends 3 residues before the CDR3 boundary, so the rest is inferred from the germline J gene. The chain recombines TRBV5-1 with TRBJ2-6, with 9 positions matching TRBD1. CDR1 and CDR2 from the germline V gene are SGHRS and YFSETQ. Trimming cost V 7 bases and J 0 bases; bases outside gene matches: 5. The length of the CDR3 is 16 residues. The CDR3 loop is CASRDRAFSGANVLTF. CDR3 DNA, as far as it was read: TGCGCCAGCCGGGACAGGGCTTTCTCTGGGGCCAACGTC.

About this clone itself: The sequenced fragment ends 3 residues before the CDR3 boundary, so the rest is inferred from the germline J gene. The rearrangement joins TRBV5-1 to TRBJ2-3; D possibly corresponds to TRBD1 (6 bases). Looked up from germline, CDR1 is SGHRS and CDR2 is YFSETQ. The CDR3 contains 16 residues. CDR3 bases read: TGCGCCAGCAGCTTGGGAGGAACAGGGCCCCAAGAGACG. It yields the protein CASSLGGTGPQET. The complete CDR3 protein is CASSLGGTGPQETQYF.

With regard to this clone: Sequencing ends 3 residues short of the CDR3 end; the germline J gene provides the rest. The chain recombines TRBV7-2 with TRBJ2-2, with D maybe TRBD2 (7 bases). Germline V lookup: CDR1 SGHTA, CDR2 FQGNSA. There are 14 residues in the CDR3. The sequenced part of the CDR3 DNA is TGTGCCAGCAGCCCGAGGGGGGGAAATTCACCG. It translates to CASSPRGGNSP. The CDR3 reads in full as CASSPRGGNSPLFF.

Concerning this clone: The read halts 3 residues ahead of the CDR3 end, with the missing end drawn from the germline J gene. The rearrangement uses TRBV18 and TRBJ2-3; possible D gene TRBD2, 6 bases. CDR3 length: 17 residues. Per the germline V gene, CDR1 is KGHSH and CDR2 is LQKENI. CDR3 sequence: CASSSGLSLRDQETQYF. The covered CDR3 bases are TGTGCCAGCTCTTCGGGACTCTCACTAAGGGACCAAGAGACG.

The part of the CDR3 DNA that was read is TGTGCCAGCAGCTCCGCGGGGGGATCCTATGGT. It codes for CASSSAGGSYG. The entire CDR3 protein is CASSSAGGSYGQYF. This sequence joins TRBV7-2 and TRBJ2-4; 8 nucleotides match TRBD2. The read gets to within 3 residues of the CDR3 end, and the germline J gene fills in the rest. This CDR3 has 14 amino acids. Per the germline V gene, CDR1 is SGHTA and CDR2 is FQGNSA. The whole variable domain, remainder taken from reference TRBV7-2 and TRBJ2-4, is GAGVSQSPSNKVTEKGKDVELRCDPISGHTALYWYRQSLGQGLEFLIYFQGNSAPDKSGLPSDRFSAERTGGSVSTLTIQRTQQEDSAVYLCASSSAGGSYGQYFGAGTRLSVL.

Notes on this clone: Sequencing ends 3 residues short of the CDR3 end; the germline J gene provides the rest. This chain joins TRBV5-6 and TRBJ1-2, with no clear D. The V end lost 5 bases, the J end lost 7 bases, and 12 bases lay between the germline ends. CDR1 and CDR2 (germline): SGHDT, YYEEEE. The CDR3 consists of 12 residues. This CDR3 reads CASSTQAFGYTF. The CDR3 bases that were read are TGTGCCAGCAGTACACAAGCGTTTGGC.

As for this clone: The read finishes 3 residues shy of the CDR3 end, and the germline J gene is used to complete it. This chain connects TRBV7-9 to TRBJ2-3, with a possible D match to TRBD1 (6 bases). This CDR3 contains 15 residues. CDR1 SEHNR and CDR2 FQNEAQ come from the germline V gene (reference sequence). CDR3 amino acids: CASSPLGTTNQPQYF. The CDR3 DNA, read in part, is TGTGCCAGCAGCCCGCTTGGGACAACAAATCAGCCG.

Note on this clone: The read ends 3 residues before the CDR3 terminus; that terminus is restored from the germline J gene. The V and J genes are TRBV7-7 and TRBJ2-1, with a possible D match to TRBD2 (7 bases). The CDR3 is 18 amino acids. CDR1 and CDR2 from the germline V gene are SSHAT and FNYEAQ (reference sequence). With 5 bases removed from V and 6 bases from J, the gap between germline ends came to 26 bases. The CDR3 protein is CASSANRGGASVPNEQFF. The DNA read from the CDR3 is TGTGCCAGCAGCGCTAATAGGGGGGGGGCAAGTGTCCCCAATGAG.

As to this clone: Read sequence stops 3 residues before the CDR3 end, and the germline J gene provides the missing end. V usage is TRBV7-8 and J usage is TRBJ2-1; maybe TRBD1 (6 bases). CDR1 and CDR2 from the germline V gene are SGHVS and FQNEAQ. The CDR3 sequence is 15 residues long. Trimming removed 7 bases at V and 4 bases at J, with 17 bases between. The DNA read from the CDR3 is TGTGCCAGCATCCAGGGGAGAGGAGAATACAATGAG. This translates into CASIQGRGEYNE. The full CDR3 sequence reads CASIQGRGEYNEQFF.